This T cell receptor beta chain was captured by sequencing in a study of cytomegalovirus exposure and HLA in healthy donors. Study findings and constraints: Fewer N-insertions (relative to the roughly 630-donor mean) were reportedly seen in an Asian-associated ancestry cluster in a later analysis. In an earlier analysis, productive rearrangement rates for most beta V segments clustered near 87% or 30%.

A multiplex PCR was run with 60 Vbeta primers and 13 Jbeta primers. Repertoires were generated with immunoSEQ multiplex PCR, while TCRdb's copy carries only in-frame clones and drops some. The table lists under 200,000 clones, about 77% of them singletons. Worth noting for this clone: Its antigen is as yet unknown.

After removal of 8 bases from V and 4 bases from J, the junction contained 8 bases not matched to a gene. The CDR3 extends over 14 amino acids. Germline V CDR1 and CDR2: MNHNY, SVGAGI (reference sequence). Input material: PBMCs. This TCR was recovered from a woman in her 50s in good health and CMV-seronegative. V gene TRBV6-6 combines with J gene TRBJ2-5; TRBD2 matches at 9 bases. The CDR3 region is CASETAGGLETQYF. The DNA of the CDR3 is TGTGCCAGCGAAACAGCGGGGGGTTTAGAGACCCAGTACTTC.